Included here is one T cell receptor beta chain sequence, with context. Its antigen is unknown. This entry belongs to a study of response to subunit inactivated influenza vaccine. TCRdb re-called the RT-PCR reads through MiXCR, storing one row per CDR3 protein. Seen here are roughly 170,000 distinct CDR3 sequences, roughly 8.7% observed once, and the top ten hold roughly a tenth. V was clipped by 5 bases and J by 4 bases, with 18 bases between them. Germline V gene lookup returns CDR1 MNHNS and CDR2 SASEGT. This CDR3 has 16 residues. Study findings and constraints: The authors offered the suggestion that each seasonal influenza vaccination recruits few new T cells.

Sequences were derived from non-naive T cells sorted from PBMCs, sampled on the day of vaccination. The TCR originated in a man between 45 and 60 years old who received an inactivated influenza vaccine. The rearrangement uses TRBV6-1 and TRBJ2-4; D assignment may be TRBD1 or TRBD2 (5 bases each). CDR3 amino acids: CASSIQGRSGKNIQYF. DNA of the CDR3: TGTGCCAGCAGTATCCAGGGACGATCTGGGAAAAACATTCAGTACTTC.